This entry lists 20 T cell receptor beta chains sequenced from one sample in a study of T-cell memory formation after mild COVID-19. TCRdb re-called the 5' RACE reads through MiXCR, storing one row per CDR3 protein. This table has roughly 160,000 distinct CDR3 sequences, approximately 10% appearing once. The material sequenced was PBMCs or a T cell subset sorted from them (not recorded which). Receptors were obtained from a man aged 18 to 35 who had mild COVID-19 (a few samples of this study predate the infection). Cell type and time point are not known.

This clonotype occurred a few times. V usage is TRBV18 and J usage is TRBJ1-2; the match to TRBD1 covers 7 bases. The trim removed 2 bases at V and 0 bases at J, leaving 3 bases unmatched. The germline CDR1 and CDR2 sequences are KGHSH and LQKENI. The CDR3 spans 15 residues. CDR3 coding DNA: TGTGCCAGCTCACCAGACAGGGTTGCTAACTATGGCTACACCTTC. Its translation is CASSPDRVANYGYTF.

This clonotype was observed many times. The rearrangement links TRBV5-1 to TRBJ1-6; D call uncertain. The CDR3 loop spans 13 amino acids. CDR1 and CDR2 from the germline V gene are SGHRS and YFSETQ. Trimming took 7 bases from V and 0 from J, leaving 5 bases between them. The CDR3 loop reads CASHSSYNSPLHF. For the CDR3, the DNA is TGCGCCAGCCATAGCTCCTATAATTCACCCCTCCACTTT.

The chain combines TRBV7-6 with TRBJ2-1; TRBD1 might be the D (6 bases). This CDR3 is built from 16 residues. The V and J ends lost 1 base and 4 bases respectively, with 14 bases between them. Looked up from germline, CDR1 is SGHVS and CDR2 is FNYEAQ. CDR3 DNA sequence: TGTGCCAGCAGCTTAGTGGGCGGACAGAGTTACAATGAGCAGTTCTTC. This translates into CASSLVGGQSYNEQFF. Drawing the rest from reference TRBV7-6 and TRBJ2-1, the complete variable domain is GAGVSQSPRYKVTKRGQDVALRCDPISGHVSLYWYRQALGQGPEFLTYFNYEAQQDKSGLPNDRFSAERPEGSISTLTIQRTEQRDSAMYRCASSLVGGQSYNEQFFGPGTRLTVL.

The V call is TRBV20-1, the J call TRBJ1-2, with unresolved D. V gave up 6 bases and J gave up 0 bases, with 2 bases separating them. The CDR3 has 10 residues. CDR1 and CDR2 (germline): DFQATT, SNEGSKA (reference sequence). CDR3 in amino acids: CSAPNYGYTF. The CDR3 DNA reads as TGCAGTGCCCCTAACTATGGCTACACCTTC.

The chain joins TRBV12-3 or TRBV12-4 to TRBJ2-3, with D unresolved. CDR3 size: 11 residues. The V end was cut by 5 bases, the J end by 5 bases, with 5 bases between. CDR3 in amino acids: CASSKRDTQYF. DNA for the CDR3: TGTGCCAGCAGTAAAAGAGATACGCAGTATTTT.

The rearrangement joins TRBV6-1 to TRBJ1-6, with a weak D call TRBD1 (6 bases). CDR3 length: 13 residues. Trimming took off 6 bases at V and 6 bases at J, with 9 bases between the two ends. Germline CDR1 is MNHNS and CDR2 is SASEGT. The CDR3 is CASRGGSNSPLHF. In DNA, the CDR3 is TGTGCCAGCAGAGGGGGGTCTAATTCACCCCTCCACTTT.

This clonotype was counted between two and nine times. The chain links TRBV7-2 to TRBJ2-1; 9 positions agree with TRBD2. The CDR3 is 16 residues long. Germline V gene data show CDR1 as SGHTA and CDR2 as FQGNSA. V dropped 2 bases and J dropped 5; count of bases not matched to a gene: 7. CDR3 region: CASSLSGGSPHNEQFF. CDR3 nucleotides: TGTGCCAGCAGCTTAAGCGGGGGGTCCCCTCACAATGAGCAGTTCTTC.

This clonotype was counted a few times. V is TRBV7-3 and J is TRBJ2-3; 13 bases line up with TRBD2. CDR1 and CDR2 from the germline V gene are SGHTA and FQGTGA. There are 16 residues in the CDR3. With 5 bases clipped from V and 2 bases from J, the junction kept 4 bases outside the gene matches. This chain's CDR3 is CASSTGTSGVTDTQYF. The CDR3 nucleotides are TGTGCCAGCAGCACTGGGACTAGCGGGGTCACAGATACGCAGTATTTT.

This clonotype was recorded many times. The chain combines TRBV20-1 with TRBJ2-5; the match to TRBD2 covers 7 bases. The length of the CDR3 is 15 residues. Germline values: CDR1 DFQATT, CDR2 SNEGSKA (reference sequence). V lost 1 base, J lost 1 base, and 6 bases stayed unmatched. CDR3 sequence reads: CSARGDPGGQETQYF. CDR3 sequence (DNA): TGCAGTGCTAGAGGCGACCCGGGGGGCCAAGAGACCCAGTACTTC.

The CDR3: CSAPERGRSEKLFF. The CDR3, as DNA: TGCAGTGCTCCTGAGAGGGGGCGGAGTGAAAAACTGTTTTTT. This sequence joins TRBV20-1 and TRBJ1-4; 7 nucleotides align to TRBD1. V was pared by 5 bases and J by 7 bases, with 10 bases of the junction left unmatched. The CDR3 totals 14 residues. CDR1 DFQATT and CDR2 SNEGSKA come from the germline V gene (reference sequence).

The V gene is TRBV12-3 or TRBV12-4, the J gene TRBJ1-3, with D maybe TRBD1 (6 bases). V lost 1 base and J 0 bases, leaving 16 bases between the germline ends. There are 18 residues in the CDR3. This CDR3 reads CASSLDHRALVSGNTIYF. The DNA of the CDR3 is TGTGCCAGCAGTTTAGACCACAGGGCCCTAGTCTCTGGAAACACCATATATTTT.

This clonotype was seen a few times. Here the CDR3 reads CASMRDRGQYEQYF. The CDR3 coding sequence is TGTGCCAGCATGAGGGACAGGGGGCAGTACGAGCAGTACTTC. The chain has TRBV2 and TRBJ2-7; the match to TRBD1 covers 12 bases. This CDR3 has 14 residues. The germline V gene has CDR1 SNHLY and CDR2 FYNNEI. V trimming: 7 bases; J trimming: 4 bases; junction bases outside the gene matches: 5.

This clonotype was recorded at least ten times. The chain couples TRBV7-6 to TRBJ1-5; D is unresolved. With 0 bases removed from V and 5 bases from J, the gap between germline ends came to 5 bases. This CDR3 has 13 amino acids. Per the germline V gene, CDR1 is SGHVS and CDR2 is FNYEAQ. The CDR3 DNA is TGTGCCAGCAGCTTAGCGGATTATCAGCCCCAGCATTTT. Its protein is CASSLADYQPQHF.

This clonotype was observed a few times. CDR3 in amino acids: CASSPIAGRETQYF. CDR3 sequence (DNA): TGCGCCAGCAGCCCAATAGCGGGGAGGGAGACCCAGTACTTC. This sequence joins TRBV5-1 and TRBJ2-5, with 8 nucleotides matching TRBD2. CDR1 is SGHRS and CDR2 is YFSETQ in the germline V gene. The length of the CDR3 is 14 residues. V lost 4 bases, J lost 5 bases, and 7 bases stayed unmatched.

The sample holds many counts of this clonotype. This chain joins TRBV6-5 and TRBJ2-3; 11 nucleotides match TRBD2. Germline CDR1 reads MNHEY; CDR2 reads SVGAGI. V lost 6 bases to trimming and J lost 6 bases; unmatched junction nucleotides: 5. CDR3 size: 14 residues. Written as DNA, the CDR3 is TGTGCCAGCAGCGTAGCGGGGGGGCAGGATACGCAGTATTTT. Its translation is CASSVAGGQDTQYF.

This clonotype was detected ten times or more. This chain links TRBV7-2 with TRBJ2-3; D is perhaps TRBD2 (5 bases). Trimming left V 5 bases short and J 2 bases short, with 8 bases between. The germline V gene has CDR1 SGHTA and CDR2 FQGNSA. The CDR3 consists of 13 residues. Here the CDR3 DNA reads TGTGCCAGCAGCCGGGGTACCACAGATACGCAGTATTTT. It codes for CASSRGTTDTQYF.

This clonotype came up many times. The rearrangement joins TRBV7-3 to TRBJ2-6; no clear D gene. Germline CDR1 reads SGHTA; CDR2 reads FQGTGA. The CDR3 sequence is 14 residues long. V lost 5 bases and J 0 bases, leaving 5 bases between the germline ends. The CDR3 loop is CASSLSSGANVLTF. The CDR3 coding sequence is TGTGCCAGCAGCCTTTCCTCTGGGGCCAACGTCCTGACTTTC.

The gene calls are TRBV20-1 and TRBJ2-7; tentatively, D is TRBD2 (6 bases). V lost 6 bases to trimming and J lost 3 bases, with 15 bases between them. The V gene's germline CDR1 is DFQATT and CDR2 SNEGSKA (reference sequence). The CDR3 length is 13 residues. The CDR3 nucleotides read TGCAGTGCCACCGGGACTCATCTCTACGAGCAGTACTTC. Amino acid sequence: CSATGTHLYEQYF.

This clonotype was seen only a few times. The chain carries TRBV25-1 and TRBJ2-5, with unresolved D. The CDR3 runs to 11 residues. Trimming removed 4 bases at V and 6 bases at J, with 6 bases between. CDR1 and CDR2 from the germline V gene are MGHDK and SYGVNS. The CDR3 nucleotides are TGTGCCAGCAGTGCTAAGCAGACCCAGTACTTC. This codes for CASSAKQTQYF.

The chain is built from TRBV7-9 and TRBJ2-3, with 9 bases that match TRBD1. Unmatched junction bases numbered 6, after V lost 2 bases and J lost 3 bases. The germline V gene encodes CDR1 SEHNR and CDR2 FQNEAQ (reference sequence). The CDR3 is 16 amino acids. The CDR3 region is CASSLTRGQGTDTQYF. CDR3 nucleotide sequence: TGTGCCAGCAGCTTAACGCGAGGACAGGGGACAGATACGCAGTATTTT.